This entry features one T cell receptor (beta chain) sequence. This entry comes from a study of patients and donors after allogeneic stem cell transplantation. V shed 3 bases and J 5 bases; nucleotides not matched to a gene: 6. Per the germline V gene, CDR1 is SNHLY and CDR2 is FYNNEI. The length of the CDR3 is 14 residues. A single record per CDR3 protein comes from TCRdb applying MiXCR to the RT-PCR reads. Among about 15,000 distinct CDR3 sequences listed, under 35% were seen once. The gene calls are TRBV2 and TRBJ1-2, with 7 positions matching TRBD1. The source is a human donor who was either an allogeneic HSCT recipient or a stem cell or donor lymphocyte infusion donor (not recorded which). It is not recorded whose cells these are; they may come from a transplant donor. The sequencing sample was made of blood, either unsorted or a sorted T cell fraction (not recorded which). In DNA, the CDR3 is TGTGCCAGCAGTGAGCTCAGGGGGTGGTATGGCTACACCTTC. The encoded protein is CASSELRGWYGYTF.